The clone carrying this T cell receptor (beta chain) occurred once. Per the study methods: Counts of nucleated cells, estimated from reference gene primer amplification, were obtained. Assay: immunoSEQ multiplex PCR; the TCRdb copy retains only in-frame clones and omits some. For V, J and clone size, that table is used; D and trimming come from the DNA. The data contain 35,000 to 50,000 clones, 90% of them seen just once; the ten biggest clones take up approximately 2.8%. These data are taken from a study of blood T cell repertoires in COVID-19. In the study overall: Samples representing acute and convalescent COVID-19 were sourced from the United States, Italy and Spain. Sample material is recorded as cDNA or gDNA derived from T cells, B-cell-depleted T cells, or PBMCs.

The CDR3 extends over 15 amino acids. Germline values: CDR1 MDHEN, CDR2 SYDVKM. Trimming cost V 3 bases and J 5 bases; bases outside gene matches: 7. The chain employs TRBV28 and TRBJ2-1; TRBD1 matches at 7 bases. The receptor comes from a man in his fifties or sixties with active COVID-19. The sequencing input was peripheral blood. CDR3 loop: CASSFQGQGDNEQFF. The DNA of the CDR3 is TGTGCCAGCAGTTTTCAGGGGCAGGGGGACAATGAGCAGTTCTTC.